Here is one T cell receptor beta chain with its context. Its target antigen remains unknown. No base quality information exists; no much larger clone differs at one position. The germline V gene encodes CDR1 SGHTA and CDR2 FQGNSA. Trimming removed 7 bases from V and 4 bases from J; the gene matches leave 11 bases unexplained. The CDR3 runs 15 residues from the cysteine to the phenylalanine. The sequence is cut down to CDR3 DNA, 45 bases in frame from base 1. This entry belongs to a study of T cell responses to AZD1222 COVID-19 vaccine (dated by TCRdb to 2020 to 2023). Notes on the research overall: A total of just over 230 trial participants underwent TCR sequencing, of whom about 200 had received two doses of AZD1222 and 26 had received two doses of the MenACWY control vaccine. Trial participants were enrolled by age into 18-55, 56-69 and 70-plus year subgroups, with about 150, 27 and 61 TCR-sequenced participants respectively. General conclusions and limits of the study: Reportedly, close to half of the unique spike-specific TCRs recognized epitopes lying outside the regions that are mutated in the B.1.351 and B.1.1.7 variants. After two AZD1222 doses, spike-specific TCR breadth and depth were significantly higher than at day 0 and than in MenACWY recipients. Most participants were white British and females outnumbered males, and the authors suggested that clonal diversity may have been underestimated. In the small 56-69-year group, the increase in depth fell short of significance, most likely because of low power. No day 14 peak-response samples were available, so repertoires were characterized only after the peak T cell response. Only six AZD1222 recipients were SARS-CoV-2 seropositive at baseline, limiting conclusions about previously exposed vaccinees. The whole spike protein was spanned by vaccine-associated CD4 TCRs, and dominant responses were seen in regions 160-218 and 743-854.

The CDR3 regions of human TCRbeta chains were analyzed by immunosequencing. Per the authors' processing: TCRs in the repertoires were compared against a reference library of SARS-CoV-2-specific TCRs that had been generated with the MIRA antigen-specificity platform. Breadth was defined as the fraction of unique TCRs that were SARS-CoV-2-associated, and depth was defined as the fraction of total T cells that were SARS-CoV-2-associated. Using the MIRA data, every spike-specific TCR was mapped to the spike region that the TCR reacted to and assigned to either a CD4 or a CD8 class. Log10-transformed breadth and depth values were compared by one-way ANOVA with Sidak's multiple comparisons tests. TCRdb retrieved this table from immuneACCESS and kept in-frame rearrangements only. Not all clones are present; in checked studies, unresolved V genes account for under half, and no reason is known for the remainder. V and J calls and clone size are copied from that table; D and trimming were computed from the DNA. The sample profile shows some 200,000 clones; around nine tenths of them were found once. Roughly a quarter of the sample is in the top ten clones.

The sample's time point, from its label and the paper: about 28 days (+/-7) after the second vaccine dose. AZD1222 recipients with second doses at about 4 weeks or about 12 weeks were pooled, because spike-specific TCR depth and breadth did not differ between schedules. Samples from vaccinated people were obtained from the UK trials COV001 and COV002, which included a single-blind randomized controlled phase 2/3 trial of AZD1222 (ChAdOx1 nCoV-19) in healthy adults. For TCRbeta chain sequencing, PBMC samples from trial participants were taken at day 0 and at day 28 after the second dose. The chain uses TRBV7-2 and TRBJ2-3; TRBD1 fits 7 bases in the junction. Source: peripheral blood, taken 28 days after the second AZD1222 dose. The TCR comes from an adult who received the AZD1222 COVID-19 vaccine. The CDR3 reads as follows: CASTRQGDTADTQYF. The DNA sequence is TGTGCCAGCACTAGACAGGGAGACACCGCAGATACGCAGTATTTT.